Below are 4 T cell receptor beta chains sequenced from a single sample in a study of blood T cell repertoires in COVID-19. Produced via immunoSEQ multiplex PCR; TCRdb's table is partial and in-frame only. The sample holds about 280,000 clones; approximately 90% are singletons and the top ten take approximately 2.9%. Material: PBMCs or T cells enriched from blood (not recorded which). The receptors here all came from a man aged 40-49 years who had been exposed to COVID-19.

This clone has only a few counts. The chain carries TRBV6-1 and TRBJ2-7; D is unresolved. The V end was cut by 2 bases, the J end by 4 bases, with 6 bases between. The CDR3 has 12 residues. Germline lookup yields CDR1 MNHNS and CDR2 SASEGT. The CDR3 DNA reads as TGTGCCAGCAGTGAATCTCCGTACGAGCAGTACTTC. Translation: CASSESPYEQYF.

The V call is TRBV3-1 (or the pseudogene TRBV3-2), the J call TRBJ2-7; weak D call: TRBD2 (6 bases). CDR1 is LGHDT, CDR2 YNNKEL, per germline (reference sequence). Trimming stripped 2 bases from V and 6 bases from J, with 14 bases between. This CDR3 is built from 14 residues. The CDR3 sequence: CASSQKGGRSEQYF. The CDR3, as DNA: TGTGCCAGCAGCCAAAAAGGAGGGAGAAGCGAGCAGTACTTC.

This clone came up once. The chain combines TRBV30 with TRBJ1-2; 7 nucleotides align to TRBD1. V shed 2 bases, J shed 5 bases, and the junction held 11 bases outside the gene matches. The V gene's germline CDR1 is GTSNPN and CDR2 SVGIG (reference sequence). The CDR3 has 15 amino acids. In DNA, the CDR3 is TGTGCCTGGAGTCCCGGGACAGCCACTCTGTATGGCTACACCTTC. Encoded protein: CAWSPGTATLYGYTF. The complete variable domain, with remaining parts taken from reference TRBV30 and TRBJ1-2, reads SQTIHQWPATLVQPVGSPLSLECTVEGTSNPNLYWYRQAAGRGLQLLFYSVGIGQISSEVPQNLSASRPQDRQFILSSKKLLLSDSGFYLCAWSPGTATLYGYTFGSGTRLTVV.

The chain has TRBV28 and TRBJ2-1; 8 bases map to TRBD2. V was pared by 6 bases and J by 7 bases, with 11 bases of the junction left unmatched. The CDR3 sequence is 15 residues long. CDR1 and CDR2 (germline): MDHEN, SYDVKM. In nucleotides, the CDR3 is TGTGCCAGCAGAACCCCCGGGACTAGAGATAATGAGCAGTTCTTC. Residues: CASRTPGTRDNEQFF.